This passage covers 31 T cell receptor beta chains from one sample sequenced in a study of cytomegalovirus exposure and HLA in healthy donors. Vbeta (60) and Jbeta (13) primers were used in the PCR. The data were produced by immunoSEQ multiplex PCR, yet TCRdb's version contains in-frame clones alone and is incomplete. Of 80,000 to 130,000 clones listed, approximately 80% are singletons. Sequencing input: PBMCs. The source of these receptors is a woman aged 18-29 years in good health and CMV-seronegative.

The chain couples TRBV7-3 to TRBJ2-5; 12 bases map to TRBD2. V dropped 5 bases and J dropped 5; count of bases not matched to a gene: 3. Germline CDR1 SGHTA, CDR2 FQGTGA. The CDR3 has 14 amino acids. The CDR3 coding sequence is TGTGCCAGCAGCGCTAGCGGGGGGGGCGAGACCCAGTACTTC. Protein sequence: CASSASGGGETQYF.

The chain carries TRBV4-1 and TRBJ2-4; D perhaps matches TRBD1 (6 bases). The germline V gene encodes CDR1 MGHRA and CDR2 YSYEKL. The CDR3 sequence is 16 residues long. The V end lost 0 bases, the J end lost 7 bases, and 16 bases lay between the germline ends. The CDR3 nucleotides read TGCGCCAGCAGCCAAGAAGGGGGATTCGGGGTGAACATTCAGTACTTC. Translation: CASSQEGGFGVNIQYF.

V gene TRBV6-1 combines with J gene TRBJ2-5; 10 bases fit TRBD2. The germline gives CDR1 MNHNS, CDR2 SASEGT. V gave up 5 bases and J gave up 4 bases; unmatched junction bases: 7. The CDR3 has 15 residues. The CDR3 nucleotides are TGTGCCAGCAGTATAGTAGCGGGAGGAGGAGAGACCCAGTACTTC. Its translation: CASSIVAGGGETQYF.

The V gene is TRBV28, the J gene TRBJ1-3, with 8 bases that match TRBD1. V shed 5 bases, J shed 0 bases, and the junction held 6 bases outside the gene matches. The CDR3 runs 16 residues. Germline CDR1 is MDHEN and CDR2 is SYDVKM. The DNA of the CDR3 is TGTGCCAGCAGTCAGGGACAGGTCCTCTCTGGAAACACCATATATTTT. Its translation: CASSQGQVLSGNTIYF.

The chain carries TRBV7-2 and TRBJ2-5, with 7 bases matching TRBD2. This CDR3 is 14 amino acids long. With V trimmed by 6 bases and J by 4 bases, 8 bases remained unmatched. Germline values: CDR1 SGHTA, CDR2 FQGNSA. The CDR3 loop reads CASRKPGGGETQYF. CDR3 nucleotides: TGTGCCAGCAGAAAACCGGGGGGAGGAGAGACCCAGTACTTC.

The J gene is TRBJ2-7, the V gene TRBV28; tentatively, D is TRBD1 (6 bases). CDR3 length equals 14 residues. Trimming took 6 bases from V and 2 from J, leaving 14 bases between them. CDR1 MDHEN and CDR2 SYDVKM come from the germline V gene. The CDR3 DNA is TGTGCCAGCAGCGCCGGACAGCCCCCCTACGAGCAGTACTTC. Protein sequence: CASSAGQPPYEQYF. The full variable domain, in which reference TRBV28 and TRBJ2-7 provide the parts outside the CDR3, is DVKVTQSSRYLVKRTGEKVFLECVQDMDHENMFWYRQDPGLGLRLIYFSYDVKMKEKGDIPEGYSVSREKKERFSLILESASTNQTSMYLCASSAGQPPYEQYFGPGTRLTVT.

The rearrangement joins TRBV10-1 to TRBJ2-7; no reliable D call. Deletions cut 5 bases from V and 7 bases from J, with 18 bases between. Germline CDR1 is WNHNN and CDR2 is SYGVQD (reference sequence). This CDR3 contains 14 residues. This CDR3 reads CASSKHSHEIEQYF. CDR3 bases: TGCGCCAGCAGTAAACACAGCCACGAGATAGAGCAGTACTTC.

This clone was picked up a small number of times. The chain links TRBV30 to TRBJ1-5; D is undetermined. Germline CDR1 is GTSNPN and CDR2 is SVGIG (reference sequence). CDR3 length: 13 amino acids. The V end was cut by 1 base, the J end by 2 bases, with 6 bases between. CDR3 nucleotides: TGTGCCTGGAGTGCTAAAGGCAATCAGCCCCAGCATTTT. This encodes CAWSAKGNQPQHF.

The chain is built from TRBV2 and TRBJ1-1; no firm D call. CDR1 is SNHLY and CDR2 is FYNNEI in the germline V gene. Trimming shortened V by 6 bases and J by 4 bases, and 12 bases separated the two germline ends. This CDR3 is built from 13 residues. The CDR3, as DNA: TGTGCCAGCAGAGTGGAGGGAGGCACTGAAGCTTTCTTT. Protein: CASRVEGGTEAFF.

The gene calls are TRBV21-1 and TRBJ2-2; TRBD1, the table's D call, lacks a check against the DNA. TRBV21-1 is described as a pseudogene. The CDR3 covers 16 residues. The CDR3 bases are TGTGCCAGCAGCAAAGGGCGACAGATTAACACCGGGGAGCTGTTTTTT. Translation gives CASSKGRQINTGELFF.

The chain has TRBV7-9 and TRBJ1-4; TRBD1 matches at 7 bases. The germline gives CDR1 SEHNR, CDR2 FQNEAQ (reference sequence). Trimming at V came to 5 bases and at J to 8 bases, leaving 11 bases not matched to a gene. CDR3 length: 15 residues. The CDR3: CASSAYRGRHEKLFF. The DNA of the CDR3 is TGTGCCAGCAGCGCCTACAGGGGTCGACACGAAAAACTGTTTTTT.

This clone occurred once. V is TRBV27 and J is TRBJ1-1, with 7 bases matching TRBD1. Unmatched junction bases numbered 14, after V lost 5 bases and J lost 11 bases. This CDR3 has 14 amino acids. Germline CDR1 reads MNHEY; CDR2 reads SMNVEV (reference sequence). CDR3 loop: CASSNAGTVASAFF. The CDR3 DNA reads TGTGCCAGCAGTAATGCCGGGACAGTTGCTTCGGCTTTCTTT.

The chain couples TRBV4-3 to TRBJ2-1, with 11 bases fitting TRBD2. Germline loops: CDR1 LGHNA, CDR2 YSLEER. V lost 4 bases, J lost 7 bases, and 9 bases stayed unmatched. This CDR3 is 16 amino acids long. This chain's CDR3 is CASSPSSGRGGNEQFF. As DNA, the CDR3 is TGCGCCAGCAGCCCAAGTAGCGGGAGGGGAGGAAATGAGCAGTTCTTC.

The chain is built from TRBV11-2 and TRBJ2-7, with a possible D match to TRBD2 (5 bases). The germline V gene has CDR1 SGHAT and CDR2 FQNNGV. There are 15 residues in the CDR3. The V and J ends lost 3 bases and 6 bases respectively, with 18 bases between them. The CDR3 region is CASSFSGPSPGEQYF. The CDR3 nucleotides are TGTGCCAGCAGCTTCAGCGGTCCTTCCCCCGGCGAGCAGTACTTC.

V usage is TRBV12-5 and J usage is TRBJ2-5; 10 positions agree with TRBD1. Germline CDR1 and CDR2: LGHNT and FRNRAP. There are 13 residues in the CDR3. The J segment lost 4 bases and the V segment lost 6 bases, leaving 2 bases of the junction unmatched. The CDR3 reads CASGRDRGETQYF. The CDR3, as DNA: TGTGCTAGTGGCCGGGACAGGGGAGAGACCCAGTACTTC.

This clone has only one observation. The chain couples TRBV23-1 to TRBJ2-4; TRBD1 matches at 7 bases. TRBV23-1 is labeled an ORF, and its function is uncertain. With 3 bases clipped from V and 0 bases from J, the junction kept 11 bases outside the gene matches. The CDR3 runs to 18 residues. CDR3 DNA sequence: TGCGCCAGCAGTCACACCGGGACAGTTGTCCTAGCCAAAAACATTCAGTACTTC. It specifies CASSHTGTVVLAKNIQYF.

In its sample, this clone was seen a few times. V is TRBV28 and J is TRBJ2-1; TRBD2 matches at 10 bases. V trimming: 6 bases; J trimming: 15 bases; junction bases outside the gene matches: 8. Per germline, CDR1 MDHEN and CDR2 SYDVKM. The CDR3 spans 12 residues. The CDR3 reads CASRLGTSETFF. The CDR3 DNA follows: TGTGCCAGCAGGCTCGGGACTAGCGAAACGTTCTTC.

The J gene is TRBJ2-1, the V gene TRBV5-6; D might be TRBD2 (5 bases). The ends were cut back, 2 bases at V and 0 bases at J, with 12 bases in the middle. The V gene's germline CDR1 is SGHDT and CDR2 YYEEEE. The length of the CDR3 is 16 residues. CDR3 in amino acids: CASSFRTQSSYNEQFF. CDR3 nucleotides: TGTGCCAGCAGCTTTAGGACTCAGAGCTCCTACAATGAGCAGTTCTTC. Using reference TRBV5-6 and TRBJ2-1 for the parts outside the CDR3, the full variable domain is DAGVTQSPTHLIKTRGQQVTLRCSPKSGHDTVSWYQQALGQGPQFIFQYYEEEERQRGNFPDRFSGHQFPNYSSELNVNALLLGDSALYLCASSFRTQSSYNEQFFGPGTRLTVL.

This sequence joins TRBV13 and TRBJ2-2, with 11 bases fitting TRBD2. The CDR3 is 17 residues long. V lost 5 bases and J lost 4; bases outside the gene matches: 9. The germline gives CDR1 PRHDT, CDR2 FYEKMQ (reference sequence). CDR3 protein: CASSIPVAGGPTGELFF. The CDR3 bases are TGTGCCAGCAGCATCCCCGTAGCGGGGGGGCCCACCGGGGAGCTGTTTTTT.

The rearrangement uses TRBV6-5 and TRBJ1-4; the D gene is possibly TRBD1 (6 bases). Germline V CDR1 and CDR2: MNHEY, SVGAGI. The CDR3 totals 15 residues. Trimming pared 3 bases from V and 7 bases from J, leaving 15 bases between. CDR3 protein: CASSYSWGRSEKLFF. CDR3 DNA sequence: TGTGCCAGCAGTTATTCTTGGGGGCGGAGTGAAAAACTGTTTTTT.

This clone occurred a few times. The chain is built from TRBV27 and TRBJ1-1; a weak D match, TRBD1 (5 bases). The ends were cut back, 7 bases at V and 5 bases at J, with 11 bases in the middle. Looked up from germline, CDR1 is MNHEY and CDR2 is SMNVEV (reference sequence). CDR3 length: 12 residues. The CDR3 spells CASNTQGTEAFF. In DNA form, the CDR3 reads TGTGCCAGCAATACTCAGGGAACTGAAGCTTTCTTT.

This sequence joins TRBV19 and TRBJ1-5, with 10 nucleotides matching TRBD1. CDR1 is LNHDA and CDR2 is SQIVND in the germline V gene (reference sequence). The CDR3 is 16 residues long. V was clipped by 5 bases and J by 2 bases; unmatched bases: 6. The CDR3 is CASSPRDRGGNQPQHF. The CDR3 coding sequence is TGTGCCAGTAGTCCCAGGGACAGGGGCGGCAATCAGCCCCAGCATTTT.

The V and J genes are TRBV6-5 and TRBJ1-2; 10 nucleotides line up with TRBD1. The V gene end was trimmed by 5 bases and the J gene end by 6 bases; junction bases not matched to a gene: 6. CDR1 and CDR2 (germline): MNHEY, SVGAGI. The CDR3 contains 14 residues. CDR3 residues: CASSVGTGADGYTF. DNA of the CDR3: TGTGCCAGCAGTGTTGGGACAGGGGCTGATGGCTACACCTTC.

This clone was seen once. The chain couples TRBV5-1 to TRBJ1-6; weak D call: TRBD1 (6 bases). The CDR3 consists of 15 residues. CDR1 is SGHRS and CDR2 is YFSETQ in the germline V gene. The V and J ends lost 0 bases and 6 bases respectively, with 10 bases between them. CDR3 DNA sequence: TGCGCCAGCAGCTTGGTGACAGGCGGTAATTCACCCCTCCACTTT. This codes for CASSLVTGGNSPLHF.

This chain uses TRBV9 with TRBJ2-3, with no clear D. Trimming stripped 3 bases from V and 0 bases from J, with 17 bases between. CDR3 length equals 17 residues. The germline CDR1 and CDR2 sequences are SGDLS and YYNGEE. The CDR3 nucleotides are TGTGCCAGCAGCGGCCCTAGGAATCTACGGAGCACAGATACGCAGTATTTT. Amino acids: CASSGPRNLRSTDTQYF.

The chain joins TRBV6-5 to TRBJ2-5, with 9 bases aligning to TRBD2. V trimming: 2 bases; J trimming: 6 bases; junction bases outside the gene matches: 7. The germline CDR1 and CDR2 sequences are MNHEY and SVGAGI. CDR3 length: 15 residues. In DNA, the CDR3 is TGTGCCAGCAGTTACACTATTAGCGGGGGAAAGACCCAGTACTTC. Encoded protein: CASSYTISGGKTQYF.

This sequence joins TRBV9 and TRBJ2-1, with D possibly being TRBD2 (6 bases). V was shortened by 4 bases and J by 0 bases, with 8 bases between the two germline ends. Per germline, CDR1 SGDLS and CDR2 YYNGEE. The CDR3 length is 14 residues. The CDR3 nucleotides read TGTGCCAGCAGCCCCGGGAGCTCCTACAATGAGCAGTTCTTC. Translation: CASSPGSSYNEQFF.

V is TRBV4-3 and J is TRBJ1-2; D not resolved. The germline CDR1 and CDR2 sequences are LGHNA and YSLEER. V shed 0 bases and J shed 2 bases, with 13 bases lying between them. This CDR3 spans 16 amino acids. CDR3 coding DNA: TGCGCCAGCAGCCAAGATCTTCCAACCGGGAACTATGGCTACACCTTC. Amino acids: CASSQDLPTGNYGYTF.

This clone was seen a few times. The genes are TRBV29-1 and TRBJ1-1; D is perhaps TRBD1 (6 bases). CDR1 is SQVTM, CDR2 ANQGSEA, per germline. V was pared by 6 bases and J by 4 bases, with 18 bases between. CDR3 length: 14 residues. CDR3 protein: CSVQEPGEVTEAFF. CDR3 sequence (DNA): TGCAGCGTGCAGGAACCAGGGGAAGTCACTGAAGCTTTCTTT. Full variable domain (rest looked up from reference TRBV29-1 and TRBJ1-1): SAVISQKPSRDICQRGTSLTIQCQVDSQVTMMFWYRQQPGQSLTLIATANQGSEATYESGFVIDKFPISRPNLTFSTLTVSNMSPEDSSIYLCSVQEPGEVTEAFFGQGTRLTVV.

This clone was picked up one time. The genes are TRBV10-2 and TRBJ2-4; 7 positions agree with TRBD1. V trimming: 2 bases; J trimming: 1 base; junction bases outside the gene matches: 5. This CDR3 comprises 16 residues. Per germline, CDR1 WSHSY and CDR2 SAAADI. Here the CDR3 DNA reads TGCGCCAGCAGTGAGATAGGGGGCTCGGCCAAAAACATTCAGTACTTC. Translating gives CASSEIGGSAKNIQYF.

The CDR3, as DNA: TGTGCCAGCAGCTTTAATCCTAGCGGAGACACCGGGGAGCTGTTTTTT. Its translation is CASSFNPSGDTGELFF. This chain connects TRBV5-4 to TRBJ2-2, with TRBD2 matching 7 bases. This CDR3 is 16 amino acids long. Trimming removed 2 bases from V and 3 bases from J; junction bases left unmatched: 7. The germline V gene encodes CDR1 SGHNT and CDR2 YYREEE (reference sequence).